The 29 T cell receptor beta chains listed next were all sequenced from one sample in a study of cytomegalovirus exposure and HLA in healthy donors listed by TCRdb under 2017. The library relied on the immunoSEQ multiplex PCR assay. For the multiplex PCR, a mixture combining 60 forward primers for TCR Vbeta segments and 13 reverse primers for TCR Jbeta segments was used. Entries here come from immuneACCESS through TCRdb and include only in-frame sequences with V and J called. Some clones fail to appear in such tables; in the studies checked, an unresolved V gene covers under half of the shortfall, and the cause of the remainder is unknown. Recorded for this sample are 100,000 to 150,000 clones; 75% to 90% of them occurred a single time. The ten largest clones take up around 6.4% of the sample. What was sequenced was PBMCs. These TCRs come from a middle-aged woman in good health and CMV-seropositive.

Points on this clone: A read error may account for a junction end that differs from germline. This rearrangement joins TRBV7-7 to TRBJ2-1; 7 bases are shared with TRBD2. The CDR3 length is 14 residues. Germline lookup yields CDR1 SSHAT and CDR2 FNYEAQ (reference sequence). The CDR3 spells CASSFGLAANEQFF. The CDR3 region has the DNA TGTGCTAGCAGCTTTGGGCTAGCGGCCAATGAGCAGTTCTTC.

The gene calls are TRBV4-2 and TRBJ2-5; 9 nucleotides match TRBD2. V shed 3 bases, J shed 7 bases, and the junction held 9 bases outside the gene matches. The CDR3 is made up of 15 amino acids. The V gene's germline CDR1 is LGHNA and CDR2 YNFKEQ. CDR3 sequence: CASSQDISGGGTQYF. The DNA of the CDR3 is TGTGCCAGCAGCCAGGACATTAGCGGGGGAGGGACCCAGTACTTC.

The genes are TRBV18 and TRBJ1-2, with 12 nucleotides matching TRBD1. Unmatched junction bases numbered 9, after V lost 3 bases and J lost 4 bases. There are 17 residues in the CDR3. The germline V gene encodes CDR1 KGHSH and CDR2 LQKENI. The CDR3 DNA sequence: TGTGCCAGCTCACCCCGCGGGACAGGGGGCGCCCGCTATGGCTACACCTTC. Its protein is CASSPRGTGGARYGYTF.

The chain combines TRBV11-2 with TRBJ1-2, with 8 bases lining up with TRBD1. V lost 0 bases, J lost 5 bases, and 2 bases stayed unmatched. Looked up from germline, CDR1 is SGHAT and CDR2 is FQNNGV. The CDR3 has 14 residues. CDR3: CASSLETGVYGYTF. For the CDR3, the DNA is TGTGCCAGCAGCTTAGAGACAGGGGTATATGGCTACACCTTC.

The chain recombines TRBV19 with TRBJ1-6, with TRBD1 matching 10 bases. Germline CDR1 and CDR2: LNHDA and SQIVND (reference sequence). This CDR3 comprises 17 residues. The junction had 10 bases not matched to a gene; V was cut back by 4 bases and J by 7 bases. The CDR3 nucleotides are TGTGCCAGTAGTAGGACCGGGACAGGGGTTGGCAATTCACCCCTCCACTTT. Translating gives CASSRTGTGVGNSPLHF.

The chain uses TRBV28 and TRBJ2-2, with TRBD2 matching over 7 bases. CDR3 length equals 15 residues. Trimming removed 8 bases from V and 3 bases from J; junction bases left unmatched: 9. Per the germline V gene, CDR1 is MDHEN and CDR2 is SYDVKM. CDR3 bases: TGTGCCAGCCAAGGGGCGGGGGAACACACCGGGGAGCTGTTTTTT. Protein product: CASQGAGEHTGELFF.

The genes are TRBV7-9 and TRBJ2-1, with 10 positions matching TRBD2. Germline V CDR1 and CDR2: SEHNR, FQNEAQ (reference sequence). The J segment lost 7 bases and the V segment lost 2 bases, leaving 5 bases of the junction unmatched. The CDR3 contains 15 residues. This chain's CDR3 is CASSLPAGGGNEQFF. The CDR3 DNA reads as TGTGCCAGCAGCTTACCAGCGGGGGGGGGTAATGAGCAGTTCTTC.

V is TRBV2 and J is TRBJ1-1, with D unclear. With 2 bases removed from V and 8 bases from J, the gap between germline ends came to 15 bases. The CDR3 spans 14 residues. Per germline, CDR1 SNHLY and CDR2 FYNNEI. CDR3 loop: CASSENYQYKEAFF. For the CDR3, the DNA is TGTGCCAGCAGTGAAAATTATCAGTACAAGGAAGCTTTCTTT.

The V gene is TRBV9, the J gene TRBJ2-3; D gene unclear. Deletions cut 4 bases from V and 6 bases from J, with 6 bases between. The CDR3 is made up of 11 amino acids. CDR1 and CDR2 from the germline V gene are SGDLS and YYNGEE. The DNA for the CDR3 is TGTGCCAGCAGCCCCGGTGATACGCAGTATTTT. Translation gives CASSPGDTQYF. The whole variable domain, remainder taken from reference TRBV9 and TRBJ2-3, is DSGVTQTPKHLITATGQRVTLRCSPRSGDLSVYWYQQSLDQGLQFLIQYYNGEERAKGNILERFSAQQFPDLHSELNLSSLELGDSALYFCASSPGDTQYFGPGTRLTVL.

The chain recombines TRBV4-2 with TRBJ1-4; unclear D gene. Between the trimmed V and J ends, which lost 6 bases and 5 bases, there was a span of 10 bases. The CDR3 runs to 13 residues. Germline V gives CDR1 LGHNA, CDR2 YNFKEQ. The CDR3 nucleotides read TGTGCCAGCAGGGAATCGGGAAATGAAAAACTGTTTTTT. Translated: CASRESGNEKLFF.

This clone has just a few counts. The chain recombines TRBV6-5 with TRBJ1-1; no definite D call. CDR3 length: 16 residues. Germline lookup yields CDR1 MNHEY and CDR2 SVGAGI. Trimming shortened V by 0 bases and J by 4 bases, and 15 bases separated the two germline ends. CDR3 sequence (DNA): TGTGCCAGCAGTTACTCGTTGGCAGGCGAAGGCACTGAAGCTTTCTTT. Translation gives CASSYSLAGEGTEAFF.

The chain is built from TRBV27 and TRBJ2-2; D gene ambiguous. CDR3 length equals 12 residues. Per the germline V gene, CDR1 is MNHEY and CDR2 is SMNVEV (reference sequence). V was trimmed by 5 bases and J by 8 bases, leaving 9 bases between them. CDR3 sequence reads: CASSTMRGELFF. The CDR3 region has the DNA TGTGCCAGCAGTACGATGCGAGGGGAGCTGTTTTTT.

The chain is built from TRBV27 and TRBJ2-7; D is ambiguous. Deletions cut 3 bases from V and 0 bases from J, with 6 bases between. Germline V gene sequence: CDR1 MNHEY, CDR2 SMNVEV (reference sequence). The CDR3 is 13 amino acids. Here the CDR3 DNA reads TGTGCCAGCAGTTTTTCACACTCCTACGAGCAGTACTTC. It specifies CASSFSHSYEQYF.

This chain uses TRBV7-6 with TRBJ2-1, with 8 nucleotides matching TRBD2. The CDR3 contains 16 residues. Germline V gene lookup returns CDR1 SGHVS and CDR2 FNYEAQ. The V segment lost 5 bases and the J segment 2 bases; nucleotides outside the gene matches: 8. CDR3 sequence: CASSPEAGVTYNEQFF. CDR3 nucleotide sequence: TGTGCCAGCAGCCCCGAAGCGGGGGTCACCTACAATGAGCAGTTCTTC. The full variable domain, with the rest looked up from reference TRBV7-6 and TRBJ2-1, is GAGVSQSPRYKVTKRGQDVALRCDPISGHVSLYWYRQALGQGPEFLTYFNYEAQQDKSGLPNDRFSAERPEGSISTLTIQRTEQRDSAMYRCASSPEAGVTYNEQFFGPGTRLTVL.

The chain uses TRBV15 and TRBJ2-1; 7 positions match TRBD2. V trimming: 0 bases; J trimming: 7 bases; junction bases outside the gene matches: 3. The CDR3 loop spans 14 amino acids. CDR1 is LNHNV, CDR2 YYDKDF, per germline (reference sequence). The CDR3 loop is CATSRDPAGNEQFF. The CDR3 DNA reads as TGTGCCACCAGCAGAGATCCAGCGGGAAATGAGCAGTTCTTC.

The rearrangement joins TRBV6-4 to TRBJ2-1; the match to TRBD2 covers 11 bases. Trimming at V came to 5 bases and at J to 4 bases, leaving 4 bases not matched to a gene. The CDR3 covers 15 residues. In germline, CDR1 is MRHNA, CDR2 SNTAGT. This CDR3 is CASSPTSGIYNEQFF. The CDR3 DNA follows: TGTGCCAGCAGTCCGACTAGCGGGATATACAATGAGCAGTTCTTC.

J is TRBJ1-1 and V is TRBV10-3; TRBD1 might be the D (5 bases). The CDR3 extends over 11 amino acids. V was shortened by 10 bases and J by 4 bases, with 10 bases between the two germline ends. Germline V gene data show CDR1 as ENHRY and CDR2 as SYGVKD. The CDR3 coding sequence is TGTGCCACCCGGGGGGGCACTGAAGCTTTCTTT. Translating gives CATRGGTEAFF.

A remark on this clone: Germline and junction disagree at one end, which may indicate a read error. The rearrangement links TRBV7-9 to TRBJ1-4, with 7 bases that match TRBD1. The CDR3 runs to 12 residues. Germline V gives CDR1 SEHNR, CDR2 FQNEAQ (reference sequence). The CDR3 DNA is TGTTCCAGCAGCTGGGACAGTGAAAAACTGTTTTTT. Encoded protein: CSSSWDSEKLFF. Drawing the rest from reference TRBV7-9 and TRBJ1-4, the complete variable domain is DTGVSQNPRHKITKRGQNVTFRCDPISEHNRLYWYRQTLGQGPEFLTYFQNEAQLEKSRLLSDRFSAERPKGSFSTLEIQRTEQGDSAMYLCSSSWDSEKLFFGSGTQLSVL.

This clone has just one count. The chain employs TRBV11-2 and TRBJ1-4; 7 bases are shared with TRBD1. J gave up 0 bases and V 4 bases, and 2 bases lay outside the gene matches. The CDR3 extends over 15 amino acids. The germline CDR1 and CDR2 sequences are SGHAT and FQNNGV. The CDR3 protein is CASSYRGTTNEKLFF. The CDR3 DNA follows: TGTGCCAGCAGCTACAGGGGCACAACTAATGAAAAACTGTTTTTT.

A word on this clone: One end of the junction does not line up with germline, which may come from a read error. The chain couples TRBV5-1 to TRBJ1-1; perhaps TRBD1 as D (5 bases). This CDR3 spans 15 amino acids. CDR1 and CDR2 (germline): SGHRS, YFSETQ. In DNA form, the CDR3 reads TGCGCCAGCAACTTGGAATTTAGAGAACAGGCTGAAGCTTTCTTT. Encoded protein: CASNLEFREQAEAFF.

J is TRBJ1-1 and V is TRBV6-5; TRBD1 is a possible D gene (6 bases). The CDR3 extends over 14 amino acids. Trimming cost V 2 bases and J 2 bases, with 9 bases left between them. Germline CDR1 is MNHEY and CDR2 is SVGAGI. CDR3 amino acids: CASSYGTHNTEAFF. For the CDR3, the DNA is TGTGCCAGCAGTTACGGGACACATAACACTGAAGCTTTCTTT.

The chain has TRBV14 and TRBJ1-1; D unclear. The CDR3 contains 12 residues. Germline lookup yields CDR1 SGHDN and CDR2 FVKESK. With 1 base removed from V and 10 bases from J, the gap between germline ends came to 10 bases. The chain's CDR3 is CASSQVRFRAFF. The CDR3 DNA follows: TGTGCCAGCAGCCAAGTCCGTTTTAGAGCTTTCTTT. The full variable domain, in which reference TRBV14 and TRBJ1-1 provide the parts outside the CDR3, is EAGVTQFPSHSVIEKGQTVTLRCDPISGHDNLYWYRRVMGKEIKFLLHFVKESKQDESGMPNNRFLAERTGGTYSTLKVQPAELEDSGVYFCASSQVRFRAFFGQGTRLTVV.

The DNA of the CDR3 is TGCGCCAGCAGCCAGCAGGGGGCGGGGACTGAAGCTTTCTTT. Translated, it gives CASSQQGAGTEAFF. The chain couples TRBV4-1 to TRBJ1-1; 8 bases are a match to TRBD1. The germline gives CDR1 MGHRA, CDR2 YSYEKL. J was trimmed by 5 bases and V by 3 bases; bases with no gene match: 5. The CDR3 is 14 residues long.

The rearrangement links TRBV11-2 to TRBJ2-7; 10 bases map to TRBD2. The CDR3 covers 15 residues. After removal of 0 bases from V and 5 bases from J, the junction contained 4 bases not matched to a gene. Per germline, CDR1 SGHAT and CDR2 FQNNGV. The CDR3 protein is CASSLEVLAGNEQYF. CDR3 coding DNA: TGTGCCAGCAGCTTAGAGGTACTAGCGGGGAACGAGCAGTACTTC.

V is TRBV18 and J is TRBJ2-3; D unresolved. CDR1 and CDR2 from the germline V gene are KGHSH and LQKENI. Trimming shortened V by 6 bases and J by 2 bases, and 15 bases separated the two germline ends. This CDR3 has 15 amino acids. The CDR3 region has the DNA TGTGCCAGCTCCCCTCCCGGCGGCCCCACAGATACGCAGTATTTT. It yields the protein CASSPPGGPTDTQYF.

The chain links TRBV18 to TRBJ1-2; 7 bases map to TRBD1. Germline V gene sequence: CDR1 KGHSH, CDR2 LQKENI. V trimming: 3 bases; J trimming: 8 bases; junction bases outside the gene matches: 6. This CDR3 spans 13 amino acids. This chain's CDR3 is CASSPDRRIGYTF. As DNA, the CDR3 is TGTGCCAGCTCACCGGACAGGAGGATCGGCTACACCTTC.

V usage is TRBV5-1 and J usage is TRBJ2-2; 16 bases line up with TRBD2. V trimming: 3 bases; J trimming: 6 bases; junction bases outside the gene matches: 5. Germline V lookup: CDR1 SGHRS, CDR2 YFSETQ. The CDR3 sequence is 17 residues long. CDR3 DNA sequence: TGCGCCAGCAGCTCGGGACTAGCGGGAGGGCCAGCCGGGGAGCTGTTTTTT. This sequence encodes CASSSGLAGGPAGELFF. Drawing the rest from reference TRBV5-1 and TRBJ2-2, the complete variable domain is KAGVTQTPRYLIKTRGQQVTLSCSPISGHRSVSWYQQTPGQGLQFLFEYFSETQRNKGNFPGRFSGRQFSNSRSEMNVSTLELGDSALYLCASSSGLAGGPAGELFFGEGSRLTVL.

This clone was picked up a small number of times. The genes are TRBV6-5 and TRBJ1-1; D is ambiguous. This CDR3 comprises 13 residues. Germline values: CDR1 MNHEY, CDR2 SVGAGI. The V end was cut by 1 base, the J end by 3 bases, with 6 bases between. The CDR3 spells CASSYFRDTEAFF. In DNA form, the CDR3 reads TGTGCCAGCAGTTACTTTCGGGACACTGAAGCTTTCTTT.

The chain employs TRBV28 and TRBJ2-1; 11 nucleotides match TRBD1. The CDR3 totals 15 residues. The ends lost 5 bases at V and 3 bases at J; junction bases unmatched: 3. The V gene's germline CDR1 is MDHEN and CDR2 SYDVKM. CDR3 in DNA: TGTGCCAGCAGTACCGGGACAGGGGGCTACAATGAGCAGTTCTTC. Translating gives CASSTGTGGYNEQFF.